Listed below are T cell receptor beta chains from one sample, sequenced in a study of CXCR3-negative and CXCR3-positive naive CD8 T cells. TCRdb re-called the 5' RACE reads and shows each CDR3 protein once, DNA omitted. In all, the sample yields 50,000 to 65,000 distinct CDR3 sequences. The specimen sequenced was naive CXCR3+ CD8+ T cells from blood. All receptors come from a human donor in good health. Some clones in this sample may be carry-over from other donors' samples. Both conserved end residues are part of each CDR3.

>TRBV2|TRBJ2-1
CASGSGANYNEQFF
>TRBV29-1|TRBJ2-7
CSAGHPSYEQYF
>TRBV2|TRBJ1-5
CASRLRGSNQPQHF
>TRBV27|TRBJ2-2
CASSPFGYVNTGELFF
>TRBV12-3/TRBV12-4|TRBJ1-5
CASSLAFQPQHF
>TRBV28|TRBJ1-1
CASSLPEWNTEAFF
>TRBV20-1|TRBJ2-6
CSAIQGISGANVLTF
>TRBV12-3/TRBV12-4|TRBJ2-1
CASSFTGMAYNEQFF
>TRBV7-9|TRBJ1-3
CASSFPGRTGENTIYF
>TRBV7-6|TRBJ2-5
CASSLNGAEETQYF
>TRBV27|TRBJ1-1
CASREQGMNTEAFF
>TRBV12-3/TRBV12-4|TRBJ2-7
CASSVGGDRNEQYF
>TRBV15|TRBJ1-4
CATRALDRGHEKLFF
>TRBV28|TRBJ1-2
CASRQIGTADSYGYTF
>TRBV6-5|TRBJ1-2
CASSYSILDKNGYTF
>TRBV7-3|TRBJ2-3
CASSLISGSRQDTQYF
>TRBV27|TRBJ2-1
CASSSGTSGFDEQFF
>TRBV5-5|TRBJ1-1
CASSPRDRALAEAFF
>TRBV7-9|TRBJ1-5
CASSSETVYHQPQHF
>TRBV6-2/TRBV6-3|TRBJ2-1
CASSLGGEPYNEQFF
>TRBV20-1|TRBJ2-5
CSARDRILAGLQETQYF
>TRBV6-5|TRBJ2-2
CTSSPTRPNTGELFF
>TRBV7-6|TRBJ1-6
CASSQADRADSPLHF
>TRBV7-9|TRBJ2-3
CASSSRPNTSRGADTQYF
>TRBV11-2|TRBJ1-5
CASSFTGASNQPQHF
>TRBV7-9|TRBJ2-5
CASSLLTGQETQYF
>TRBV7-8|TRBJ2-3
CASSLDLLDTQYF
>TRBV20-1|TRBJ2-7
CSAIDRVSSYEQYF
>TRBV7-9|TRBJ2-5
CASSEPQGLETQYF
>TRBV25-1|TRBJ1-5
CASGKEQGFPFSNQPQHF